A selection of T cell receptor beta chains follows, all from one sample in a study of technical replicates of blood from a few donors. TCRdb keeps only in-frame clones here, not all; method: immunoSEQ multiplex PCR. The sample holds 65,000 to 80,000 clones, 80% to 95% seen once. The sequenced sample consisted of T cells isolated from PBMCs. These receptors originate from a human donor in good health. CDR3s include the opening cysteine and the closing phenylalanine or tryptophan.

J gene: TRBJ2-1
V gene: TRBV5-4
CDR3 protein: CASSRIQGGRYNEQFF

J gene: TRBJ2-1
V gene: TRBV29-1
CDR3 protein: CSGETSLGYNEQFF

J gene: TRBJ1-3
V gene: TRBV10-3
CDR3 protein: CAISGRQGLGNTIYF

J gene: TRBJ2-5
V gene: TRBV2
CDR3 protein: CASSPLWTQYF

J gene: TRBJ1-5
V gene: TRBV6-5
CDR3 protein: CASRRQGANQPQHF

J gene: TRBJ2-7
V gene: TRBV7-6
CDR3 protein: CASAVTSGNPYEQYF

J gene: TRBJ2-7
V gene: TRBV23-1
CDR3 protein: CASSHWDIINEQYF

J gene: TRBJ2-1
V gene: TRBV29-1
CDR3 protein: CSVEAGFEQFF

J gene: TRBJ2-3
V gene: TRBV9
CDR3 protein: CASSQTSTDTQYF

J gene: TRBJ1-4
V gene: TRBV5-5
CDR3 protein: CASSLALGQGVNEKLFF

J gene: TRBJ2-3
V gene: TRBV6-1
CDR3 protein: CASSVRTSGGTDTQYF

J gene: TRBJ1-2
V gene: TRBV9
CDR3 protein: CASSVVGEQGGYTF

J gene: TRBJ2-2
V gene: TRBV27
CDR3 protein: CASSFGGRTGELFF

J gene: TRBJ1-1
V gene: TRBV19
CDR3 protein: CASSIIEVPGRVTEAFF

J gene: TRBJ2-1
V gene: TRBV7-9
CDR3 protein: CASSLQGTHNEQFF

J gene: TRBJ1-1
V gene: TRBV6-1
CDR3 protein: CASSVPRGFEAFF

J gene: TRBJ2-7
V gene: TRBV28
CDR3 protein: CASDRLAGGSYEQYF

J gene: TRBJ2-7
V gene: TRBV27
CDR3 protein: CASSLGHEQYF

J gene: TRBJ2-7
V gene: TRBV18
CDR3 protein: CASSPQGSSYEQYF

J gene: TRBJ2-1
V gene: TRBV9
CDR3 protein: CASSLNTGLAGGNEQFF

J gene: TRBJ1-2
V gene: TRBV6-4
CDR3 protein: CASSSAGGGYTF

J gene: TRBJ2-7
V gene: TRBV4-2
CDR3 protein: CASSQDVGSIDEQYF

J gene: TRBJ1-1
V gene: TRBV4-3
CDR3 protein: CASSQYGGRTEAFF

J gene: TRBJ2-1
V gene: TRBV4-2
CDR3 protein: CASSQGTDPEQFF

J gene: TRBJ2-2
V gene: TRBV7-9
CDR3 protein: CASIGYTGELFF

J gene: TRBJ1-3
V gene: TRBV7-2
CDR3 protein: CASSSDSFSGNTIYF

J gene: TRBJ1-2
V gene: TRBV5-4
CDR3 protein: CASSLKGAGYGYTF

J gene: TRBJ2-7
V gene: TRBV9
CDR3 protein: CASSVDPSRPYEQYF

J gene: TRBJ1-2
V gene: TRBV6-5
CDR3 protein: CASRVGGSGYTF

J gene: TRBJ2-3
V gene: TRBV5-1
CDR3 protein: CASSRQVGTDTQYF

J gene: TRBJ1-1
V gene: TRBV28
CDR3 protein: CASSTPSYRGTEAFF

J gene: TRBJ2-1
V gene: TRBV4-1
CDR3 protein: CASSQDRGEQFF

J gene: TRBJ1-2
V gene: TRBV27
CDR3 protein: CASSLRGDHYGYTF

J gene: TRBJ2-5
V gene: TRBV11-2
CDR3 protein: CASSLFREGRGETQYF

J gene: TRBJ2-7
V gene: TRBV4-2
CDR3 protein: CASSQGKGREQYF

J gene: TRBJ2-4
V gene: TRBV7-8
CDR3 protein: CASSLSGGDIQYF

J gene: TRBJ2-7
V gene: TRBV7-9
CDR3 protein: CASSRGGEQYF

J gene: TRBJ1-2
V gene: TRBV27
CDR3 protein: CASSAQGARGYTF

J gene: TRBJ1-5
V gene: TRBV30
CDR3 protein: CAWNAGLGNQPQHF

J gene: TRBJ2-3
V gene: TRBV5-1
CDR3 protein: CASSSRLAGATDTQYF

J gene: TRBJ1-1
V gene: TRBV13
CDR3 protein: CASSLMQRRFEAFF

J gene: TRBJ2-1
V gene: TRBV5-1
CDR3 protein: CASSLAVGSGDNEQFF

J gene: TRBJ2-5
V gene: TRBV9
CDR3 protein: CASSPGIQETQYF

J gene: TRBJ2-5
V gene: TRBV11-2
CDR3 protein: CASSNPGQDQETQYF

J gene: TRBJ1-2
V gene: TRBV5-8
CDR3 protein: CASTQYYGYTF

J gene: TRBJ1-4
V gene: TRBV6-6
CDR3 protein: CASTTGANEKLFF

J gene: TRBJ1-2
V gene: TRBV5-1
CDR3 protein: CASSSTGSGYGYTF

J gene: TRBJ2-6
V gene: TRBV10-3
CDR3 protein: CAISEYWTGPLSGANVLTF

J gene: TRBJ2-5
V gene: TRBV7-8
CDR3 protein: CASSQPTLAGGRLQETQYF

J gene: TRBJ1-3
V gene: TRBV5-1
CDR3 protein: CASSLRGSGNTIYF

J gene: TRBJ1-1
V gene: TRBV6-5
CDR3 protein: CASSYSEGVAEAFF

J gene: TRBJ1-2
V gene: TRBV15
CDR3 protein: CATSREGAGSYGYTF

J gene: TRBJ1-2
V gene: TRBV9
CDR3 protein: CASSGDWGHGYTF

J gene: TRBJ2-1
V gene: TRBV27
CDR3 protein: CASSLRTSYNEQFF

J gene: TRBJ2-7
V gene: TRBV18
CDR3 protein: CASSPRGLDYEQYF

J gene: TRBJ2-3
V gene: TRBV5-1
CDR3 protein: CASSLSLTSGTDTQYF

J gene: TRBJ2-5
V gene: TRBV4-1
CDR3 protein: CASSQDLRGETQYF